Following are 3 T cell receptor beta chains from one sample sequenced in a study of blood T cell repertoires in COVID-19. Assay: immunoSEQ multiplex PCR; the TCRdb copy retains only in-frame clones and omits some. The table shows around 330,000 clones, with 90% occurring only once. The material sequenced was PBMCs or T cells enriched from blood (not recorded which). These receptors were taken from a man aged 60-69 years who had recovered from COVID-19.

The chain carries TRBV7-2 and TRBJ2-7; the match to TRBD1 covers 9 bases. Trimming at V came to 5 bases and at J to 5 bases, leaving 7 bases not matched to a gene. Germline CDR1 is SGHTA and CDR2 is FQGNSA. There are 14 residues in the CDR3. The CDR3 region has the DNA TGTGCCAGCAGCGCAAACAGGGGGCCAAACGAGCAGTACTTC. This sequence encodes CASSANRGPNEQYF.

V usage is TRBV12-5 and J usage is TRBJ1-6, with D unresolved. Germline V gives CDR1 LGHNT, CDR2 FRNRAP. This CDR3 comprises 12 residues. Between the trimmed V and J ends, which lost 7 bases and 9 bases, there was a span of 10 bases. The CDR3 bases are TGTGCTAGTGCTACCGGTCGTTCACCCCTCCACTTT. Its translation is CASATGRSPLHF.

V is TRBV18 and J is TRBJ2-2; D uncertain. V was trimmed by 6 bases and J by 5 bases, leaving 10 bases between them. The CDR3 totals 13 residues. Per the germline V gene, CDR1 is KGHSH and CDR2 is LQKENI. CDR3 sequence reads: CASSESRTGELFF. The CDR3, as DNA: TGTGCCAGCTCCGAGTCGAGAACCGGGGAGCTGTTTTTT.